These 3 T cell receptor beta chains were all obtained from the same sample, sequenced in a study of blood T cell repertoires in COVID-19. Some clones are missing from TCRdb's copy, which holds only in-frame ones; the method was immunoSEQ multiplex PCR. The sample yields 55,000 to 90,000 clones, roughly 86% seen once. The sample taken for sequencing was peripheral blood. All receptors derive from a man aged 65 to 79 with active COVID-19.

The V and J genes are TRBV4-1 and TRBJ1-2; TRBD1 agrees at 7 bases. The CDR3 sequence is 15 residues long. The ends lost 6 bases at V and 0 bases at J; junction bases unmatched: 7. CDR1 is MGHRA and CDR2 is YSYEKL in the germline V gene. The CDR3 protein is CASREGQLTNYGYTF. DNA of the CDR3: TGCGCCAGCAGGGAGGGACAGCTGACTAACTATGGCTACACCTTC.

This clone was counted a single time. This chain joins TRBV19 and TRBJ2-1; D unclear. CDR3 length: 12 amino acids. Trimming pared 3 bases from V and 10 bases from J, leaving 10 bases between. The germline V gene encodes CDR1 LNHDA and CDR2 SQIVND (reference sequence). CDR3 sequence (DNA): TGTGCCAGTAGTATTTCCTCCCGGGAGCAGTTCTTC. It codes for CASSISSREQFF.

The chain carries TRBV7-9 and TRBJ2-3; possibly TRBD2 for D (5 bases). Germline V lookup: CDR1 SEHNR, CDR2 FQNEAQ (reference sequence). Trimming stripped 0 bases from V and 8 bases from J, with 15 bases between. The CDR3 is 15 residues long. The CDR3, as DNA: TGTGCCAGCAGCTTAGCGCGCCTTCAAGAGGGTACGCAGTATTTT. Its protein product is CASSLARLQEGTQYF.